Listed below are T cell receptor beta chains from one sample, sequenced in a study of cytotoxic CD8 clonotypes in ibrutinib-treated CLL. Clones were sequenced by immunoSEQ multiplex PCR, and TCRdb holds only the in-frame ones, with some missing. This sample has approximately 97,000 clones, with about 74% found just once. The material was PBMCs, obtained after 24 months of ibrutinib treatment. These TCRs come from a human donor with chronic lymphocytic leukemia. Each CDR3 is given with its conserved first and last residue. Fields, in order: J gene, clone size, D gene, V gene, CDR3 protein, CDR3 DNA. The D gene is left open where the match is weak. Only part of the rows carry a size: once, few, many, or a class if the clone is expanded.

j_call: TRBJ1-3; clone_size: -; d_call: -; v_call: TRBV9; cdr3_aa: CASSDRAGGNTIYF; cdr3_nt: TGTGCCAGCAGCGACAGGGCGGGAGGAAACACCATATATTTT
j_call: TRBJ2-1; clone_size: -; d_call: -; v_call: TRBV19; cdr3_aa: CASAIGVLEGNEQFF; cdr3_nt: TGTGCCAGTGCCATCGGGGTACTGGAAGGCAATGAGCAGTTCTTC
j_call: TRBJ2-1; clone_size: -; d_call: TRBD2; v_call: TRBV6-5; cdr3_aa: CASSYKGLAGNEQFF; cdr3_nt: TGTGCCAGCAGTTACAAAGGGCTAGCGGGGAACGAGCAGTTCTTC
j_call: TRBJ2-3; clone_size: -; d_call: -; v_call: TRBV5-1; cdr3_aa: CASRMGSVGTDTQYF; cdr3_nt: TGCGCCAGCAGGATGGGCAGTGTGGGCACAGATACGCAGTATTTT
j_call: TRBJ2-2; clone_size: once; d_call: -; v_call: TRBV5-1; cdr3_aa: CASRYIPNTGELFF; cdr3_nt: TGCGCCAGCCGATATATCCCGAACACCGGGGAGCTGTTTTTT
j_call: TRBJ1-2; clone_size: few; d_call: -; v_call: TRBV5-6; cdr3_aa: CASSLGGRGSDYGYTF; cdr3_nt: TGTGCCAGCAGCTTGGGTGGGAGGGGCTCGGACTATGGCTACACCTTC
j_call: TRBJ2-3; clone_size: -; d_call: TRBD2; v_call: TRBV27; cdr3_aa: CASSPFLAGERTDTQYF; cdr3_nt: TGTGCCAGCAGTCCGTTCCTAGCGGGAGAACGCACAGATACGCAGTATTTT
j_call: TRBJ2-1; clone_size: -; d_call: TRBD1; v_call: TRBV9; cdr3_aa: CASSVSPPAGGYNEQFF; cdr3_nt: TGTGCCAGCAGCGTTTCCCCCCCAGCAGGGGGTTACAATGAGCAGTTCTTC
j_call: TRBJ1-1; clone_size: -; d_call: -; v_call: TRBV7-9; cdr3_aa: CASGIQGTNTEAFF; cdr3_nt: TGTGCCAGCGGAATACAGGGTACGAACACTGAAGCTTTCTTT
j_call: TRBJ2-7; clone_size: -; d_call: TRBD2; v_call: TRBV28; cdr3_aa: CASSWSGGEQYF; cdr3_nt: TGTGCCAGCTCATGGTCGGGGGGCGAGCAGTACTTC
j_call: TRBJ2-3; clone_size: -; d_call: TRBD2; v_call: TRBV5-1; cdr3_aa: CASSALAGGPYTQYF; cdr3_nt: TGCGCCAGCAGCGCACTAGCGGGGGGGCCGTATACGCAGTATTTT
j_call: TRBJ1-1; clone_size: -; d_call: -; v_call: TRBV20-1; cdr3_aa: CSEGEAFF; cdr3_nt: TGCAGTGAAGGTGAAGCTTTCTTT
j_call: TRBJ1-1; clone_size: -; d_call: -; v_call: TRBV7-9; cdr3_aa: CASSLDLAGRTFF; cdr3_nt: TGTGCCAGCAGCTTAGATCTCGCAGGGAGGACTTTCTTT
j_call: TRBJ2-7; clone_size: -; d_call: -; v_call: TRBV4-1; cdr3_aa: CASSSRESSYEQYF; cdr3_nt: TGCGCCAGCAGCTCCCGGGAGAGCTCCTACGAGCAGTACTTC
j_call: TRBJ2-7; clone_size: -; d_call: -; v_call: TRBV5-1; cdr3_aa: CASSTGQSYEQYF; cdr3_nt: TGCGCCAGCAGCACGGGACAATCCTACGAGCAGTACTTC
j_call: TRBJ1-5; clone_size: -; d_call: -; v_call: TRBV2; cdr3_aa: CASSYSLGSNQPQHF; cdr3_nt: TGTGCCAGCAGTTACTCGTTAGGGAGCAATCAGCCCCAGCATTTT
j_call: TRBJ2-7; clone_size: -; d_call: TRBD2; v_call: TRBV29-1; cdr3_aa: CSVAPGLAGTYEQYF; cdr3_nt: TGCAGCGTTGCCCCGGGGCTAGCGGGGACCTACGAGCAGTACTTC
j_call: TRBJ2-1; clone_size: -; d_call: TRBD2; v_call: TRBV9; cdr3_aa: CASSARTSRLHAEQFF; cdr3_nt: TGTGCCAGCAGCGCCCGGACTAGCAGACTACACGCTGAGCAGTTCTTC
j_call: TRBJ2-2; clone_size: -; d_call: TRBD2; v_call: TRBV5-1; cdr3_aa: CASMRGSTGELFF; cdr3_nt: TGCGCCAGCATGCGGGGGTCCACCGGGGAGCTGTTTTTT
j_call: TRBJ2-1; clone_size: -; d_call: TRBD2; v_call: TRBV5-6; cdr3_aa: CASSLLGLATYNEQFF; cdr3_nt: TGTGCCAGCAGCTTGTTGGGACTAGCGACTTACAATGAGCAGTTCTTC
j_call: TRBJ1-3; clone_size: -; d_call: -; v_call: TRBV5-1; cdr3_aa: CASSFQGFSGNTIYF; cdr3_nt: TGCGCCAGCAGCTTCCAGGGTTTCTCTGGAAACACCATATATTTT
j_call: TRBJ2-3; clone_size: -; d_call: -; v_call: TRBV6-5; cdr3_aa: CASRRDFTDTQYF; cdr3_nt: TGTGCCAGCAGGCGGGACTTCACAGATACGCAGTATTTT
j_call: TRBJ1-2; clone_size: -; d_call: TRBD1; v_call: TRBV30; cdr3_aa: CAWRGQGRSGYTF; cdr3_nt: TGTGCCTGGAGAGGACAGGGGAGGAGTGGCTACACCTTC
j_call: TRBJ2-7; clone_size: -; d_call: -; v_call: TRBV9; cdr3_aa: CASSSGTPTREQYF; cdr3_nt: TGTGCCAGCAGCTCCGGGACGCCTACTAGAGAGCAGTACTTC
j_call: TRBJ1-3; clone_size: -; d_call: -; v_call: TRBV11-2; cdr3_aa: CASSADAGNTIYF; cdr3_nt: TGTGCCAGCAGCGCGGACGCTGGAAACACCATATATTTT
j_call: TRBJ2-7; clone_size: -; d_call: -; v_call: TRBV7-3; cdr3_aa: CASSEAEGVEQYF; cdr3_nt: TGTGCCAGCAGCGAGGCTGAGGGTGTAGAGCAGTACTTC
j_call: TRBJ1-1; clone_size: -; d_call: -; v_call: TRBV5-1; cdr3_aa: CASSLGGPRTNTEAFF; cdr3_nt: TGCGCCAGCAGCTTGGGGGGACCTCGGACGAACACTGAAGCTTTCTTT
j_call: TRBJ2-1; clone_size: -; d_call: -; v_call: TRBV25-1; cdr3_aa: CASSESGGSELEQFF; cdr3_nt: TGTGCCAGCAGTGAATCTGGGGGTAGTGAGCTTGAGCAGTTCTTC
j_call: TRBJ2-2; clone_size: -; d_call: -; v_call: TRBV7-3; cdr3_aa: CASSLNGELFF; cdr3_nt: TGTGCCAGCAGCTTAAACGGGGAGCTGTTTTTT
j_call: TRBJ1-2; clone_size: -; d_call: TRBD1; v_call: TRBV18; cdr3_aa: CASSPGQGGYGYTF; cdr3_nt: TGTGCCAGCTCCCCAGGACAGGGGGGCTATGGCTACACCTTC
j_call: TRBJ2-4; clone_size: -; d_call: -; v_call: TRBV15; cdr3_aa: CATSTGLRVVENIQYF; cdr3_nt: TGTGCCACCAGCACGGGTCTCAGGGTTGTCGAAAACATTCAGTACTTC
j_call: TRBJ1-5; clone_size: -; d_call: -; v_call: TRBV30; cdr3_aa: CAWSWGLNQPQHF; cdr3_nt: TGTGCCTGGAGTTGGGGGCTGAATCAGCCCCAGCATTTT
j_call: TRBJ1-6; clone_size: -; d_call: -; v_call: TRBV5-1; cdr3_aa: CASSLGVSYNSPLHF; cdr3_nt: TGCGCCAGCAGCTTGGGAGTGTCCTATAATTCACCCCTCCACTTT
j_call: TRBJ2-5; clone_size: few; d_call: -; v_call: TRBV5-8; cdr3_aa: CASSLNGLEETQYF; cdr3_nt: TGTGCCAGCAGCCTCAACGGACTCGAAGAGACCCAGTACTTC
j_call: TRBJ2-7; clone_size: -; d_call: TRBD2; v_call: TRBV13; cdr3_aa: CASSLELGTSGSYEQYF; cdr3_nt: TGTGCCAGCAGCTTAGAACTAGGGACTAGCGGATCCTACGAGCAGTACTTC
j_call: TRBJ1-6; clone_size: -; d_call: -; v_call: TRBV5-6; cdr3_aa: CASSLGQSNSPLHF; cdr3_nt: TGTGCCAGCAGCTTGGGCCAGAGTAATTCACCCCTCCACTTT
j_call: TRBJ2-7; clone_size: -; d_call: -; v_call: TRBV7-9; cdr3_aa: CASSLEIRSGEQYF; cdr3_nt: TGTGCCAGCAGCTTAGAAATTAGGTCAGGCGAGCAGTACTTC
j_call: TRBJ1-5; clone_size: -; d_call: -; v_call: TRBV6-6; cdr3_aa: CASSTPGPDPIRPQHF; cdr3_nt: TGTGCCAGCAGTACCCCAGGGCCCGACCCCATCCGGCCCCAGCATTTT
j_call: TRBJ1-6; clone_size: once; d_call: -; v_call: TRBV5-6; cdr3_aa: CASSLLGRSNSPLHF; cdr3_nt: TGTGCCAGCAGCTTGTTAGGCAGATCGAATTCACCCCTCCACTTT
j_call: TRBJ1-1; clone_size: -; d_call: -; v_call: TRBV28; cdr3_aa: CASSLWERAFF; cdr3_nt: TGTGCCAGCAGTTTATGGGAAAGGGCTTTCTTT
j_call: TRBJ1-2; clone_size: -; d_call: -; v_call: TRBV19; cdr3_aa: CASRGASGYTF; cdr3_nt: TGTGCCAGTAGGGGCGCCTCTGGCTACACCTTC
j_call: TRBJ2-7; clone_size: -; d_call: -; v_call: TRBV7-8; cdr3_aa: CASSPSGAGYEQYF; cdr3_nt: TGTGCCAGCAGCCCTTCGGGGGCGGGGTACGAGCAGTACTTC
j_call: TRBJ2-7; clone_size: -; d_call: -; v_call: TRBV9; cdr3_aa: CASSVDLGGYEQYF; cdr3_nt: TGTGCCAGCAGCGTAGATCTAGGGGGGTACGAGCAGTACTTC
j_call: TRBJ2-1; clone_size: -; d_call: TRBD2; v_call: TRBV19; cdr3_aa: CASSIRTSPYNEQFF; cdr3_nt: TGTGCCAGTAGTATCCGGACTAGCCCCTACAATGAGCAGTTCTTC
j_call: TRBJ2-5; clone_size: -; d_call: -; v_call: TRBV4-1; cdr3_aa: CASSQTRVETQYF; cdr3_nt: TGCGCCAGCAGCCAGACCCGTGTGGAGACCCAGTACTTC
j_call: TRBJ1-5; clone_size: -; d_call: -; v_call: TRBV7-2; cdr3_aa: CASSPTAQARTQPQHF; cdr3_nt: TGTGCCAGCAGCCCGACCGCTCAGGCCCGTACTCAGCCCCAGCATTTT
j_call: TRBJ1-2; clone_size: -; d_call: -; v_call: TRBV5-6; cdr3_aa: CASSQGLNYGYTF; cdr3_nt: TGTGCCAGCAGCCAGGGGCTTAACTATGGCTACACCTTC
j_call: TRBJ2-7; clone_size: -; d_call: -; v_call: TRBV7-9; cdr3_aa: CASSFLTDYEQYF; cdr3_nt: TGTGCCAGCAGCTTCCTGACGGACTACGAGCAGTACTTC
j_call: TRBJ1-1; clone_size: -; d_call: TRBD1; v_call: TRBV30; cdr3_aa: CAWRTGPNTEAFF; cdr3_nt: TGTGCCTGGAGGACAGGGCCGAACACTGAAGCTTTCTTT
j_call: TRBJ1-2; clone_size: -; d_call: -; v_call: TRBV4-2; cdr3_aa: CASSQASYGYTF; cdr3_nt: TGTGCCAGCAGCCAAGCTAGCTATGGCTACACCTTC
j_call: TRBJ1-1; clone_size: -; d_call: -; v_call: TRBV28; cdr3_aa: CASSPPNRALGGAFF; cdr3_nt: TGTGCCAGCAGTCCACCAAACCGGGCCCTCGGGGGGGCTTTCTTT
j_call: TRBJ2-5; clone_size: once; d_call: -; v_call: TRBV10-1; cdr3_aa: CASSEFIGETQYF; cdr3_nt: TGCGCCAGCAGTGAGTTCATAGGGGAGACCCAGTACTTC
j_call: TRBJ2-7; clone_size: once; d_call: TRBD2; v_call: TRBV5-6; cdr3_aa: CASSSERGRPYEQYF; cdr3_nt: TGTGCCAGCAGCTCAGAGCGGGGGCGTCCCTACGAGCAGTACTTC
j_call: TRBJ1-5; clone_size: few; d_call: -; v_call: TRBV30; cdr3_aa: CAWTPDGWGQPQHF; cdr3_nt: TGTGCCTGGACCCCCGACGGTTGGGGTCAGCCCCAGCATTTT
j_call: TRBJ2-3; clone_size: -; d_call: TRBD1; v_call: TRBV18; cdr3_aa: CASSPTGSTDTQYF; cdr3_nt: TGTGCCAGCTCACCGACAGGGAGCACAGATACGCAGTATTTT
j_call: TRBJ1-4; clone_size: -; d_call: -; v_call: TRBV5-6; cdr3_aa: CASSLVGGNGLSEKLFF; cdr3_nt: TGTGCCAGCAGCTTAGTCGGGGGGAATGGCCTTAGTGAAAAACTGTTTTTT
j_call: TRBJ2-5; clone_size: -; d_call: TRBD2; v_call: TRBV2; cdr3_aa: CASSEAQASGGARETQYF; cdr3_nt: TGTGCCAGCAGTGAGGCGCAGGCTAGCGGGGGGGCTCGAGAGACCCAGTACTTC
j_call: TRBJ2-1; clone_size: -; d_call: TRBD1; v_call: TRBV5-1; cdr3_aa: CASSFQGDSYNEQFF; cdr3_nt: TGCGCCAGCAGCTTCCAGGGGGACTCCTACAATGAGCAGTTCTTC
j_call: TRBJ2-3; clone_size: -; d_call: -; v_call: TRBV5-1; cdr3_aa: CASSVDGPDTQYF; cdr3_nt: TGCGCCAGCAGCGTGGACGGGCCAGATACGCAGTATTTT